This T cell receptor (beta chain) stems from a study of T cell responses to AZD1222 COVID-19 vaccine. A remark on this clone: Its antigen is unidentified.

Repertoires were generated with immunoSEQ multiplex PCR, while TCRdb's copy carries only in-frame clones and drops some. This repertoire shows approximately 120,000 clones, more than 70% found once; its top ten account for 17%. This CDR3 contains 14 residues. With V trimmed by 1 base and J by 6 bases, 5 bases remained unmatched. Germline V CDR1 and CDR2: MNHEY, SVGAGI. Study conclusions and caveats: Spike-specific TCR breadth rose after two AZD1222 doses, and depth rose as well. In the spike-specific TCR repertoire, nearly half reportedly target unmutated variant regions. Seropositive at baseline were only a handful of AZD1222 recipients. Clonal diversity was possibly underestimated; the donors were predominantly white British and more often female.

The sample was peripheral blood, taken on day 0 of AZD1222 vaccination. This TCR derives from an adult in good health. V is TRBV6-5 and J is TRBJ1-2; 7 positions agree with TRBD1. The CDR3 coding sequence is TGTGCCAGCAGTTACTTACAGGGGTACCATGGCTACACCTTC. Translated: CASSYLQGYHGYTF.